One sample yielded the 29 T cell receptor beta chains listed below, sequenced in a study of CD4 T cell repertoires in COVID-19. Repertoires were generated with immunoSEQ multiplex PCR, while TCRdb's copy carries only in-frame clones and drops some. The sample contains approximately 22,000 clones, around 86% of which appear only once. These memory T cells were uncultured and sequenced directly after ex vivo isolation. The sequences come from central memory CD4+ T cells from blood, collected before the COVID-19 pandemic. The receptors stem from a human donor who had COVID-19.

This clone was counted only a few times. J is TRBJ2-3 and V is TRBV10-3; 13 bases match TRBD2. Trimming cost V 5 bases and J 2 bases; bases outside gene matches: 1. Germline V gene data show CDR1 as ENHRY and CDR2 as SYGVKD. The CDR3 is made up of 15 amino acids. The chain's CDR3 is CAISTSGRATDTQYF. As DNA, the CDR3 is TGTGCCATCAGTACTAGCGGGAGGGCCACAGATACGCAGTATTTT.

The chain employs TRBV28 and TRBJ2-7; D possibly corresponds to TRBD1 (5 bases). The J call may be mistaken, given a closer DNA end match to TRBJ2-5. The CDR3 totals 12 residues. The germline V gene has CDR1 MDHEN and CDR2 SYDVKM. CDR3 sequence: CASSQGPKTQYF. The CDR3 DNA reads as TGTGCCAGCAGTCAGGGCCCCAAGACCCAGTACTTC.

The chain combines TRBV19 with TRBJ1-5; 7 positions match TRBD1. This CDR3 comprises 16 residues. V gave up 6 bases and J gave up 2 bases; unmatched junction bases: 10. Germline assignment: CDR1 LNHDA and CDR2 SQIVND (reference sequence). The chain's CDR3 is CASSKGARGGNQPQHF. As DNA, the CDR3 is TGTGCCAGTAGCAAGGGGGCGCGGGGGGGCAATCAGCCCCAGCATTTT.

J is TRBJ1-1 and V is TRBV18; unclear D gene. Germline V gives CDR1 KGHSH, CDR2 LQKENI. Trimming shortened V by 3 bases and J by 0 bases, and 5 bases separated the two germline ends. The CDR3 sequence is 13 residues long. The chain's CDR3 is CASSPAMNTEAFF. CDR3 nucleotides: TGTGCCAGCTCACCTGCTATGAACACTGAAGCTTTCTTT.

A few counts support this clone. CDR3 region: CASSPEVGRALYEQYF. Here the CDR3 DNA reads TGTGCCAGTAGTCCTGAGGTGGGGAGGGCTCTCTACGAGCAGTACTTC. The V and J genes are TRBV19 and TRBJ2-7; 7 bases agree with TRBD2. The CDR3 is 16 residues long. Germline V gene lookup returns CDR1 LNHDA and CDR2 SQIVND (reference sequence). With V trimmed by 5 bases and J by 3 bases, 13 bases remained unmatched. Based on the CDR3 plus reference TRBV19 and TRBJ2-7, the full variable domain is DGGITQSPKYLFRKEGQNVTLSCEQNLNHDAMYWYRQDPGQGLRLIYYSQIVNDFQKGDIAEGYSVSREKKESFPLTVTSAQKNPTAFYLCASSPEVGRALYEQYFGPGTRLTVT.

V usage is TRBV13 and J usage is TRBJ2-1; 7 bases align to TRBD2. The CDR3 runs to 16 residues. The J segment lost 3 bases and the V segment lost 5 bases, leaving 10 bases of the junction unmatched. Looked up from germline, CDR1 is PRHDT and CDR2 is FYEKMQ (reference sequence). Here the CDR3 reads CASSLWVGTNYNEQFF. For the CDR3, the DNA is TGTGCCAGCAGCCTGTGGGTTGGGACTAACTACAATGAGCAGTTCTTC. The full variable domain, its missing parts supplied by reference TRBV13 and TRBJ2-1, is AAGVIQSPRHLIKEKRETATLKCYPIPRHDTVYWYQQGPGQDPQFLISFYEKMQSDKGSIPDRFSAQQFSDYHSELNMSSLELGDSALYFCASSLWVGTNYNEQFFGPGTRLTVL.

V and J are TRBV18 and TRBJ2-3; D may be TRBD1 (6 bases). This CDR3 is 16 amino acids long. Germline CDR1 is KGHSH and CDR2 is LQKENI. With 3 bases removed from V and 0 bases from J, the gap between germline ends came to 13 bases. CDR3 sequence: CASSPPRGSSTDTQYF. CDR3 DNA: TGTGCCAGCTCACCCCCCAGGGGCTCTAGCACAGATACGCAGTATTTT.

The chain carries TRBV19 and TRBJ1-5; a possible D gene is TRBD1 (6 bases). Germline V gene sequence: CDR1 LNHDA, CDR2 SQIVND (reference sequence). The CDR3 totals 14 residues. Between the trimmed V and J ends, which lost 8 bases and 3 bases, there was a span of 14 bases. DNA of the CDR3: TGTGCCAGTTCTCCACAGGGTAACAATCAGCCCCAGCATTTT. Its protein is CASSPQGNNQPQHF.

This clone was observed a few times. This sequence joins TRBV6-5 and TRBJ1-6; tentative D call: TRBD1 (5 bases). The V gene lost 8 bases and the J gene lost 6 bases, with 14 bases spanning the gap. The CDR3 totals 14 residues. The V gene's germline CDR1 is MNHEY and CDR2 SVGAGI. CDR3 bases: TGTGCCAGCGCCGTGAAGGGGATTAATTCACCCCTCCACTTT. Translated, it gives CASAVKGINSPLHF.

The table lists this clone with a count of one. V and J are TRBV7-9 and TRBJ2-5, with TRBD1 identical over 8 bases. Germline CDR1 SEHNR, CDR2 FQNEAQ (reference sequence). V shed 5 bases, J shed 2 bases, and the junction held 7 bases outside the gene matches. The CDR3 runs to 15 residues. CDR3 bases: TGTGCCAGCAGCGTAGGACAGGGAAGGCAAGAGACCCAGTACTTC. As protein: CASSVGQGRQETQYF.

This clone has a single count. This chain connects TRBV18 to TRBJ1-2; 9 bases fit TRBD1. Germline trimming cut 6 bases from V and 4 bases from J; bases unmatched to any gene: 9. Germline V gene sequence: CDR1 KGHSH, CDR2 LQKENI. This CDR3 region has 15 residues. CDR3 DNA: TGTGCCAGCTCGTTTGACAGGGGGAACGCCTATGGCTACACCTTC. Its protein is CASSFDRGNAYGYTF.

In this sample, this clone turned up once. CDR3 DNA sequence: TGTGCCAGCAGCCCCTCGGGGGGTGGGGAGCAGTTCTTC. Protein sequence: CASSPSGGGEQFF. The chain uses TRBV13 and TRBJ2-1, with 7 bases matching TRBD2. CDR1 PRHDT and CDR2 FYEKMQ come from the germline V gene (reference sequence). This CDR3 comprises 13 residues. V was pared by 5 bases and J by 10 bases, with 8 bases of the junction left unmatched.

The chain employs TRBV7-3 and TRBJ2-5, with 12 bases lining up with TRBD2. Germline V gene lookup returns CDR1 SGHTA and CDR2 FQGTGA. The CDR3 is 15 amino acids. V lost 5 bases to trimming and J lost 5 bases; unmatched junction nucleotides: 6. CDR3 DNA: TGTGCCAGCAGCAATGGACTAGCGGGGTTGGAGACCCAGTACTTC. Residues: CASSNGLAGLETQYF.

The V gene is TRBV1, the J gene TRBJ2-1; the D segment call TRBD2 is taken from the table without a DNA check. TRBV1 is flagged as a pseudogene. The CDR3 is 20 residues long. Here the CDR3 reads CTSSQERKLAATNSYNEQFF. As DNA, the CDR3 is TGCACCAGCAGCCAAGAAAGGAAACTAGCGGCCACTAACTCCTACAATGAGCAGTTCTTC.

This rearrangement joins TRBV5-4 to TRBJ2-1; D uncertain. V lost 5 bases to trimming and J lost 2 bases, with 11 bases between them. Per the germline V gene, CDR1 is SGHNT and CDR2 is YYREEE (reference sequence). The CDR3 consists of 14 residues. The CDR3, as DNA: TGTGCCAGCAGTCTTCCCCAGGCCTACAATGAGCAGTTCTTC. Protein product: CASSLPQAYNEQFF.

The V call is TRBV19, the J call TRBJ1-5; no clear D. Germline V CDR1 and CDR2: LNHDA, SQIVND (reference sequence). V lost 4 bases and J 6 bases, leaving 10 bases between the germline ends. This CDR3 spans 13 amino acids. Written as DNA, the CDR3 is TGTGCCAGTAGTACTCAAGTGGCTCAGCCCCAGCATTTT. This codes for CASSTQVAQPQHF.

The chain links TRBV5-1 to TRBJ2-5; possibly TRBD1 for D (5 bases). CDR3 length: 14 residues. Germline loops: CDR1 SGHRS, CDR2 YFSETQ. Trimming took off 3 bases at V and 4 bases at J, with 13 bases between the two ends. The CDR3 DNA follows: TGCGCCAGCAGCTCGACGGTCCAGGGAGAGACCCAGTACTTC. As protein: CASSSTVQGETQYF. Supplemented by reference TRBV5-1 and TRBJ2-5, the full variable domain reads KAGVTQTPRYLIKTRGQQVTLSCSPISGHRSVSWYQQTPGQGLQFLFEYFSETQRNKGNFPGRFSGRQFSNSRSEMNVSTLELGDSALYLCASSSTVQGETQYFGPGTRLLVL.

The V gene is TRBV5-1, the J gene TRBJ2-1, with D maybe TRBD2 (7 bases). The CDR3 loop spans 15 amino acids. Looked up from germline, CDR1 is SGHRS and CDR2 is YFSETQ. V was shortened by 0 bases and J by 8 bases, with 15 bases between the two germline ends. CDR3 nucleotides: TGCGCCAGCAGCTTGGTTGGGGGGGGGCAGCATGAGCAGTTCTTC. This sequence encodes CASSLVGGGQHEQFF.

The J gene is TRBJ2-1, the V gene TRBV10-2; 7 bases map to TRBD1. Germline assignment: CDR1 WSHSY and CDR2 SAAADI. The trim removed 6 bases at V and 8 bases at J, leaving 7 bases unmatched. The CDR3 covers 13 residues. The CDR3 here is CASREQGWDEQFF. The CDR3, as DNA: TGCGCCAGCAGAGAACAGGGGTGGGATGAGCAGTTCTTC.

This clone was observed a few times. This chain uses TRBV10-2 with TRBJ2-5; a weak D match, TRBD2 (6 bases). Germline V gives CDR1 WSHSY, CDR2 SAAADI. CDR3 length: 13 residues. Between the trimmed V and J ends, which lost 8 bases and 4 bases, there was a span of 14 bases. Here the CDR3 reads CASAELARETQYF. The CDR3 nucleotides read TGCGCCAGCGCAGAGCTAGCGAGAGAGACCCAGTACTTC.

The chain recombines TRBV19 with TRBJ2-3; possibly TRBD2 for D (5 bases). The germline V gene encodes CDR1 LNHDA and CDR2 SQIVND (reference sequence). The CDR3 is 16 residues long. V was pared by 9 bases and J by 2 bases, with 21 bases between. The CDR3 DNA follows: TGTGCCAGCCCCGTTCAACTAGACCCCTTCACAGATACGCAGTATTTT. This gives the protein CASPVQLDPFTDTQYF. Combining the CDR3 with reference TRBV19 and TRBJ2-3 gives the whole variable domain DGGITQSPKYLFRKEGQNVTLSCEQNLNHDAMYWYRQDPGQGLRLIYYSQIVNDFQKGDIAEGYSVSREKKESFPLTVTSAQKNPTAFYLCASPVQLDPFTDTQYFGPGTRLTVL.

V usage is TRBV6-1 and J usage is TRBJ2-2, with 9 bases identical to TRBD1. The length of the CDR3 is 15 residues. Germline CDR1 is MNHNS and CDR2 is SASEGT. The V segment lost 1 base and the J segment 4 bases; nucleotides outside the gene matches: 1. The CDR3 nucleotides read TGTGCCAGCAGTGAAGTGGGACAGGGCACCGGGGAGCTGTTTTTT. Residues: CASSEVGQGTGELFF.

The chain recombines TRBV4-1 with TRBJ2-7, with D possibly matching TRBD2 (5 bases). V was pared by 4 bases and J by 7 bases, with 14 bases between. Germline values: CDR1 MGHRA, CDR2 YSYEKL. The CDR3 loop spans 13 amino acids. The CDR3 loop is CASSLGPPGEQYF. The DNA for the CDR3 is TGCGCCAGCAGCCTCGGGCCCCCGGGGGAGCAGTACTTC.

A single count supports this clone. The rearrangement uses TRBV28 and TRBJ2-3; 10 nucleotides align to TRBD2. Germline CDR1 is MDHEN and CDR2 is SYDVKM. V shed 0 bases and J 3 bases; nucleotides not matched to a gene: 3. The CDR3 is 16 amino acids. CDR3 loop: CASSLWASGRTDTQYF. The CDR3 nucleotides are TGTGCCAGCAGTTTATGGGCTAGCGGGAGAACAGATACGCAGTATTTT.

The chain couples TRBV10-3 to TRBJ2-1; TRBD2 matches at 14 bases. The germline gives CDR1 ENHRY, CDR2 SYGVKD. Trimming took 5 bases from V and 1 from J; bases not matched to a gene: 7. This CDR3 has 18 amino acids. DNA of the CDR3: TGTGCCATCAGTCCCGGGACTAGCGGGGGTGGTTCCTACAATGAGCAGTTCTTC. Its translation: CAISPGTSGGGSYNEQFF.

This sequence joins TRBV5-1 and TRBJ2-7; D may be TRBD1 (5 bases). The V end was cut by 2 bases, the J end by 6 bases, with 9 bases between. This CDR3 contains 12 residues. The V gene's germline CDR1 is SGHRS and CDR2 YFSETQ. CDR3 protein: CASSLPGLEQYF. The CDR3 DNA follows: TGCGCCAGCAGCTTACCAGGGCTCGAGCAGTACTTC. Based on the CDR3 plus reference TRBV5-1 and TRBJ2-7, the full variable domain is KAGVTQTPRYLIKTRGQQVTLSCSPISGHRSVSWYQQTPGQGLQFLFEYFSETQRNKGNFPGRFSGRQFSNSRSEMNVSTLELGDSALYLCASSLPGLEQYFGPGTRLTVT.

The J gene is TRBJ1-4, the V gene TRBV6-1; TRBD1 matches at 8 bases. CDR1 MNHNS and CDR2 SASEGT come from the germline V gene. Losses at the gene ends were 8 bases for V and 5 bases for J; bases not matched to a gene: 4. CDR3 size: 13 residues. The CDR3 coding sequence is TGTGCCAGCGAAAGGACAGGGAATGAAAAACTGTTTTTT. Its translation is CASERTGNEKLFF.

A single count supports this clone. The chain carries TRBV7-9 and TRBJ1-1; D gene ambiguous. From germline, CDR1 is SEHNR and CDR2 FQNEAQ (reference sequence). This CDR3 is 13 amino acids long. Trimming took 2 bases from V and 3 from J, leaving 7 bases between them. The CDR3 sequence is CASSLSLDTEAFF. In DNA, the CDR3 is TGTGCCAGCAGCTTATCACTAGACACTGAAGCTTTCTTT.

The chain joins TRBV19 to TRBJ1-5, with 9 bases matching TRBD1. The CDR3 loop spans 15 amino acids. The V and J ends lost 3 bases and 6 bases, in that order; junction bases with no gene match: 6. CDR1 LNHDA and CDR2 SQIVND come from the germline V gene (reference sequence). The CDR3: CASSMEDRGFQPQHF. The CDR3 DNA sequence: TGTGCCAGTAGTATGGAGGACAGGGGCTTTCAGCCCCAGCATTTT.